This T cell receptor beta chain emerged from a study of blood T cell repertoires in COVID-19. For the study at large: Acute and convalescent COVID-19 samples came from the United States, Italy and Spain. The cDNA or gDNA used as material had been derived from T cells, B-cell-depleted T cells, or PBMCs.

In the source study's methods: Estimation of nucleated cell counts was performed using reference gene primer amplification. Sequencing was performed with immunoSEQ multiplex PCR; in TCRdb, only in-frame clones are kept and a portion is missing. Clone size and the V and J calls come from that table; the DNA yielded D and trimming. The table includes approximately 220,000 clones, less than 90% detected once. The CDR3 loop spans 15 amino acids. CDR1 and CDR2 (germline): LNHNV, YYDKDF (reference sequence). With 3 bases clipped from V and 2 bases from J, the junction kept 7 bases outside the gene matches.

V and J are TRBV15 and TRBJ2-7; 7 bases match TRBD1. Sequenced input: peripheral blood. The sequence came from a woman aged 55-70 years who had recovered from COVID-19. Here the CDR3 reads CATSSSETGAYEQYF. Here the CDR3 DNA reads TGTGCCACCAGCAGCTCGGAAACAGGGGCCTACGAGCAGTACTTC. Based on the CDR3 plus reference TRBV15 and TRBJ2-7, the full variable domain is DAMVIQNPRYQVTQFGKPVTLSCSQTLNHNVMYWYQQKSSQAPKLLFHYYDKDFNNEADTPDNFQSRRPNTSFCFLDIRSPGLGDTAMYLCATSSSETGAYEQYFGPGTRLTVT.